The clone carrying this T cell receptor beta chain was seen at least ten times. Its specificity is not known. They got blood RNA out of unsorted whole blood and also pulled out germline DNA. The data were taken from a study of tumor-infiltrating lymphocytes in primary liver carcinoma. Turning to the study itself: Spanning 4.2 to 10 cm, the tumors were T1-T3 N0M0. Sample yields, roughly 3.65 to 8 million productive TCRbeta reads, were similar across the tissue types.

With V trimmed by 4 bases and J by 5 bases, 3 bases remained unmatched. Per the germline V gene, CDR1 is SEHNR and CDR2 is FQNEAQ (reference sequence). This CDR3 comprises 15 residues. Findings of the study overall: Tumor region pairs outstripped tumor-adjacent and tumor-blood pairs in overlap. It was in tumors, not blood, that the top-250-clone fraction was significantly higher (p = 0.039).

Synthesis of TCR beta cDNA was carried out from 500 ng total RNA with a constant-region primer. Libraries for TCR beta were built through three nested multiplex PCR rounds, which together made up a slightly modified ARM-PCR procedure. It was with TRBV1-TRBV30 forward primers and a C-beta reverse primer that the first two PCR rounds were run, at 10 cycles each. TCRdb used MiXCR to reprocess the multiplex PCR reads, holding one entry per CDR3 protein. The sample lists 320,000 or so distinct CDR3 sequences; 50% to 70% were seen once. This chain links TRBV7-9 with TRBJ2-2; 11 positions agree with TRBD1. The material sequenced was peripheral blood. This clonotype originated in a man aged 40-55 years with primary liver carcinoma and hepatitis B virus infection. Here the CDR3 reads CASSSDRGRTGELFF. In DNA, the CDR3 is TGTGCCAGCAGCTCGGACAGGGGGCGAACCGGGGAGCTGTTTTTT.